Below, 11 T cell receptor beta chains from the same sample are listed, as sequenced in a study of blood T cell repertoires in COVID-19. Libraries were prepared by immunoSEQ multiplex PCR; TCRdb keeps only in-frame clonotypes and omits some of them. The table has 62,000 or so clones, around 90% seen once. Sequencing was performed on peripheral blood. All receptors derive from a human donor in a cohort sampled during active COVID-19.

DNA for the CDR3: TGCGCCAGCAGCCAAGAATTAACAGGGGGAAGAACCGGGGAGCTGTTTTTT. Translated: CASSQELTGGRTGELFF. This chain links TRBV4-3 with TRBJ2-2; TRBD1 matches 8 bases. V was pared by 0 bases and J by 5 bases, with 8 bases of the junction left unmatched. Per the germline V gene, CDR1 is LGHNA and CDR2 is YSLEER. The length of the CDR3 is 17 residues.

This chain links TRBV18 with TRBJ1-4, with TRBD1 identical over 8 bases. The germline V gene encodes CDR1 KGHSH and CDR2 LQKENI. V lost 6 bases and J lost 5; bases outside the gene matches: 5. This CDR3 region has 14 residues. CDR3 sequence: CASSQTGANEKLFF. As DNA, the CDR3 is TGTGCCAGCTCGCAGACAGGGGCGAATGAAAAACTGTTTTTT.

The gene calls are TRBV5-6 and TRBJ2-5; 9 bases line up with TRBD1. The CDR3 is made up of 16 amino acids. Germline V lookup: CDR1 SGHDT, CDR2 YYEEEE. The J segment lost 4 bases and the V segment lost 6 bases, leaving 13 bases of the junction unmatched. The CDR3 nucleotides are TGTGCCAGCATGGCTAGTTGGACAGGGGTTGGAGAGACCCAGTACTTC. Its translation: CASMASWTGVGETQYF.

V usage is TRBV18 and J usage is TRBJ2-1; 9 nucleotides line up with TRBD2. J lost 9 bases, V lost 6 bases, and 15 bases had no gene match. The CDR3 contains 16 residues. Germline CDR1 and CDR2: KGHSH and LQKENI. The CDR3 loop is CASSGLTGTSSSEQFF. CDR3 coding DNA: TGTGCCAGCTCCGGGCTAACCGGGACTAGCTCTAGTGAGCAGTTCTTC. The full variable domain, its missing parts supplied by reference TRBV18 and TRBJ2-1, is NAGVMQNPRHLVRRRGQEARLRCSPMKGHSHVYWYRQLPEEGLKFMVYLQKENIIDESGMPKERFSAEFPKEGPSILRIQQVVRGDSAAYFCASSGLTGTSSSEQFFGPGTRLTVL.

This clone was seen just once. The rearrangement uses TRBV7-2 and TRBJ2-1; a possible D gene is TRBD2 (6 bases). The V and J ends lost 4 bases and 5 bases respectively, with 12 bases between them. CDR3 length equals 14 residues. Germline V gives CDR1 SGHTA, CDR2 FQGNSA. CDR3 region: CASSSDWTNNEQFF. The CDR3 DNA is TGTGCCAGCAGCTCGGACTGGACTAACAATGAGCAGTTCTTC.

The V gene is TRBV9, the J gene TRBJ1-2; 10 bases are a match to TRBD1. The J segment lost 6 bases and the V segment lost 2 bases, leaving 1 base of the junction unmatched. The germline V gene has CDR1 SGDLS and CDR2 YYNGEE. The CDR3 loop spans 13 amino acids. Here the CDR3 DNA reads TGTGCCAGCAGCGTGGGGACAGGGGATGGCTACACCTTC. Translated: CASSVGTGDGYTF.

The chain couples TRBV5-1 to TRBJ2-4; weak D call: TRBD2 (6 bases). In germline, CDR1 is SGHRS, CDR2 YFSETQ. CDR3 length: 14 residues. Trimming pared 4 bases from V and 0 bases from J, leaving 8 bases between. This CDR3 is CASSISGAKNIQYF. The CDR3 DNA is TGCGCCAGCAGCATTAGCGGAGCCAAAAACATTCAGTACTTC. The full variable domain, its missing parts supplied by reference TRBV5-1 and TRBJ2-4, is KAGVTQTPRYLIKTRGQQVTLSCSPISGHRSVSWYQQTPGQGLQFLFEYFSETQRNKGNFPGRFSGRQFSNSRSEMNVSTLELGDSALYLCASSISGAKNIQYFGAGTRLSVL.

DNA for the CDR3: TGCAGCGGCGTCGGGACAGTGATTCTTGCCTCTGAAGCTTTCTTT. It specifies CSGVGTVILASEAFF. The chain joins TRBV29-1 to TRBJ1-1; 7 bases match TRBD1. The CDR3 has 15 residues. Germline assignment: CDR1 SQVTM and CDR2 ANQGSEA. The junction had 17 bases not matched to a gene; V was cut back by 7 bases and J by 6 bases.

The chain links TRBV29-1 to TRBJ1-4; 7 positions agree with TRBD1. Trimming took 6 bases from V and 5 from J; bases not matched to a gene: 6. The CDR3 runs 13 residues. Germline V gene data show CDR1 as SQVTM and CDR2 as ANQGSEA. The chain's CDR3 is CSVRDRQNEKLFF. CDR3 nucleotide sequence: TGCAGCGTCCGGGACAGACAGAATGAAAAACTGTTTTTT.

This clone has just one count. The chain couples TRBV7-3 to TRBJ2-5; 8 nucleotides line up with TRBD2. V trimming: 3 bases; J trimming: 2 bases; junction bases outside the gene matches: 5. There are 15 residues in the CDR3. CDR1 is SGHTA and CDR2 is FQGTGA in the germline V gene. The CDR3 sequence: CASSFSGGAQETQYF. The CDR3 bases are TGTGCCAGCAGCTTCTCCGGGGGGGCTCAAGAGACCCAGTACTTC.

This clone has a single count. The CDR3 DNA reads as TGTGCCACCAGTGACACAGGGTCCGGGGGCAATCAGCCCCAGCATTTT. This encodes CATSDTGSGGNQPQHF. This chain uses TRBV24-1 with TRBJ1-5; TRBD1 might be the D (6 bases). The germline V gene has CDR1 KGHDR and CDR2 SFDVKD. The CDR3 is 16 amino acids. The V end lost 4 bases, the J end lost 2 bases, and 14 bases lay between the germline ends.